Below are 20 T cell receptor beta chains sequenced from a single sample in a study of cytomegalovirus exposure and HLA in healthy donors. The table came from immunoSEQ multiplex PCR; TCRdb's copy has only in-frame clones and leaves some out. The table lists fewer than 120,000 clones, 85% to 90% of them singletons. Sequenced input: PBMCs. These receptors were obtained from a woman aged 25-40 years in good health and CMV-seropositive.

V and J are TRBV6-5 and TRBJ1-1; D remains ambiguous. V gave up 4 bases and J gave up 11 bases, with 11 bases separating them. Germline-derived CDR1 and CDR2 are MNHEY and SVGAGI. The CDR3 has 11 residues. The CDR3 spells CASSSGPVAFF. CDR3 sequence (DNA): TGTGCCAGCAGTTCCGGTCCCGTTGCTTTCTTT.

V is TRBV27 and J is TRBJ1-4, with a possible D match to TRBD1 (5 bases). CDR3 length: 14 residues. V was clipped by 4 bases and J by 5 bases, with 11 bases between them. The germline V gene has CDR1 MNHEY and CDR2 SMNVEV (reference sequence). The CDR3 region has the DNA TGTGCCAGCAGTTCTCGGGGGGGGAATGAAAAACTGTTTTTT. Its translation is CASSSRGGNEKLFF.

The chain links TRBV5-1 to TRBJ2-7; 13 bases map to TRBD2. J lost 0 bases, V lost 4 bases, and 7 bases had no gene match. CDR1 and CDR2 (germline): SGHRS, YFSETQ. The CDR3 consists of 17 residues. The CDR3 region is CASSLRTSGRPSYEQYF. CDR3 coding DNA: TGCGCCAGCAGCCTCCGGACTAGCGGGAGACCCTCCTACGAGCAGTACTTC. Together with reference TRBV5-1 and TRBJ2-7, the CDR3 gives the full variable domain: KAGVTQTPRYLIKTRGQQVTLSCSPISGHRSVSWYQQTPGQGLQFLFEYFSETQRNKGNFPGRFSGRQFSNSRSEMNVSTLELGDSALYLCASSLRTSGRPSYEQYFGPGTRLTVT.

The chain links TRBV28 to TRBJ2-1, with TRBD1 matching over 10 bases. J gave up 4 bases and V 7 bases, and 7 bases lay outside the gene matches. This CDR3 spans 15 amino acids. Looked up from germline, CDR1 is MDHEN and CDR2 is SYDVKM. The CDR3 loop is CASTATDRGYNEQFF. Here the CDR3 DNA reads TGTGCCAGCACCGCCACGGACAGGGGGTACAATGAGCAGTTCTTC.

The rearrangement joins TRBV4-1 to TRBJ2-3; TRBD2 matches 14 bases. Germline CDR1 MGHRA, CDR2 YSYEKL. Trimming at V came to 2 bases and at J to 1 base, leaving 5 bases not matched to a gene. The CDR3 loop spans 18 amino acids. The CDR3 bases are TGCGCCAGCAGCCAACTGGGACTAGCGGGAGTTGGCACAGATACGCAGTATTTT. This codes for CASSQLGLAGVGTDTQYF.

This sequence joins TRBV5-6 and TRBJ2-1; 9 bases agree with TRBD2. The CDR3 is 17 residues long. J gave up 5 bases and V 4 bases, and 13 bases lay outside the gene matches. Germline CDR1 is SGHDT and CDR2 is YYEEEE. Here the CDR3 DNA reads TGTGCCAGCAGCCTTAAGCGGGGGGCCCTTCGAGACAATGAGCAGTTCTTC. Amino acids: CASSLKRGALRDNEQFF.

This clone appeared once. This chain connects TRBV7-9 to TRBJ1-1; D is unresolved. The ends were cut back, 5 bases at V and 1 base at J, with 17 bases in the middle. This CDR3 contains 16 residues. Germline V gene lookup returns CDR1 SEHNR and CDR2 FQNEAQ (reference sequence). The CDR3 DNA reads TGTGCCAGCAGCCCCCCCGGGAGGGAGGGGAACACTGAAGCTTTCTTT. Protein sequence: CASSPPGREGNTEAFF.

The V and J genes are TRBV18 and TRBJ1-5, with TRBD1 matching over 8 bases. Per germline, CDR1 KGHSH and CDR2 LQKENI. The CDR3 contains 14 residues. The ends lost 4 bases at V and 2 bases at J; junction bases unmatched: 1. For the CDR3, the DNA is TGTGCCAGCTCACGGGGACAGGGCAATCAGCCCCAGCATTTT. Its protein is CASSRGQGNQPQHF.

This clone is a singleton in its sample. J is TRBJ1-3 and V is TRBV18; 9 nucleotides line up with TRBD1. Germline assignment: CDR1 KGHSH and CDR2 LQKENI. Losses at the gene ends were 5 bases for V and 2 bases for J; bases not matched to a gene: 7. The CDR3 is made up of 16 amino acids. In nucleotides, the CDR3 is TGTGCCAGCTCAATTACAGGGGGCGCGGCTGGAAACACCATATATTTT. It is translated as CASSITGGAAGNTIYF.

This clone was seen once. This sequence joins TRBV6-6 and TRBJ2-2; D remains ambiguous. The CDR3 runs to 14 residues. In germline, CDR1 is MNHNY, CDR2 SVGAGI (reference sequence). V gave up 6 bases and J gave up 5 bases, with 13 bases separating them. CDR3 residues: CASRQNTETGELFF. DNA for the CDR3: TGTGCCAGCAGACAGAATACCGAGACCGGGGAGCTGTTTTTT.

The chain carries TRBV19 and TRBJ1-1; no definite D call. The V end lost 3 bases, the J end lost 1 base, and 9 bases lay between the germline ends. CDR1 LNHDA and CDR2 SQIVND come from the germline V gene (reference sequence). This CDR3 spans 14 amino acids. The CDR3 protein is CASSMRAGNTEAFF. CDR3 bases: TGTGCCAGTAGTATGAGGGCGGGGAACACTGAAGCTTTCTTT.

This chain uses TRBV4-1 with TRBJ1-6, with 7 bases that match TRBD1. Germline V gene lookup returns CDR1 MGHRA and CDR2 YSYEKL. V was clipped by 1 base and J by 0 bases; unmatched bases: 15. The CDR3 contains 21 residues. The DNA for the CDR3 is TGCGCCAGCAGCCAAGTTAGGGCCCGACAGGGAAGGGTCTCCTATAATTCACCCCTCCACTTT. Encoded protein: CASSQVRARQGRVSYNSPLHF.

The chain employs TRBV4-1 and TRBJ2-1; TRBD2 matches 8 bases. The germline gives CDR1 MGHRA, CDR2 YSYEKL. The CDR3 covers 17 residues. V trimming: 0 bases; J trimming: 0 bases; junction bases outside the gene matches: 4. This CDR3 is CASSQEFGTSSYNEQFF. For the CDR3, the DNA is TGCGCCAGCAGCCAAGAGTTTGGGACTAGCTCCTACAATGAGCAGTTCTTC.

The sample holds one count of this clone. The rearrangement uses TRBV11-2 and TRBJ2-3; 7 nucleotides match TRBD2. Trimming cost V 1 base and J 2 bases; bases outside gene matches: 6. There are 16 residues in the CDR3. Germline-derived CDR1 and CDR2 are SGHAT and FQNNGV. The CDR3 loop is CASSLGGRAFTDTQYF. In DNA, the CDR3 is TGTGCCAGCAGCTTAGGGGGGAGGGCCTTCACAGATACGCAGTATTTT.

The chain carries TRBV19 and TRBJ2-7; 7 bases map to TRBD2. The germline V gene has CDR1 LNHDA and CDR2 SQIVND (reference sequence). The J segment lost 4 bases and the V segment lost 3 bases, leaving 9 bases of the junction unmatched. This CDR3 spans 15 amino acids. CDR3 amino acids: CASSIGGPSGYEQYF. For the CDR3, the DNA is TGTGCCAGTAGTATCGGCGGGCCTAGCGGTTACGAGCAGTACTTC.

The rearrangement uses TRBV9 and TRBJ2-7; TRBD1 agrees at 7 bases. This CDR3 has 15 amino acids. V gave up 0 bases and J gave up 3 bases; unmatched junction bases: 6. The V gene's germline CDR1 is SGDLS and CDR2 YYNGEE. The CDR3 reads CASSVEPGQYYEQYF. The DNA for the CDR3 is TGTGCCAGCAGCGTAGAACCGGGACAGTACTACGAGCAGTACTTC. Looking up the rest from reference TRBV9 and TRBJ2-7 gives the full variable domain: DSGVTQTPKHLITATGQRVTLRCSPRSGDLSVYWYQQSLDQGLQFLIQYYNGEERAKGNILERFSAQQFPDLHSELNLSSLELGDSALYFCASSVEPGQYYEQYFGPGTRLTVT.

The chain joins TRBV19 to TRBJ1-4; 7 bases map to TRBD1. Looked up from germline, CDR1 is LNHDA and CDR2 is SQIVND (reference sequence). The V gene end was trimmed by 9 bases and the J gene end by 4 bases; junction bases not matched to a gene: 17. The length of the CDR3 is 17 residues. CDR3 in DNA: TGTGCCAGCCTCGGATCTATCCCGACAGGGAATAATGAAAAACTGTTTTTT. It translates to CASLGSIPTGNNEKLFF.

This clone was seen only once. J is TRBJ1-1 and V is TRBV4-3, with TRBD1 as a possible D gene (5 bases). The germline V gene encodes CDR1 LGHNA and CDR2 YSLEER. The CDR3 runs 16 residues. Trimming left V 0 bases short and J 1 base short, with 12 bases between. Here the CDR3 reads CASSQDWGRRNTEAFF. The CDR3 nucleotides read TGCGCCAGCAGCCAAGATTGGGGCAGAAGGAACACTGAAGCTTTCTTT.

The rearrangement joins TRBV5-4 to TRBJ1-1; possible D gene TRBD1, 6 bases. The CDR3 covers 12 residues. Germline CDR1 and CDR2: SGHNT and YYREEE (reference sequence). Trimming stripped 1 base from V and 8 bases from J, with 9 bases between. The CDR3 sequence is CASSLIGTEAFF. The CDR3 coding sequence is TGTGCCAGCAGCTTGATCGGGACAGAAGCTTTCTTT.

The sample holds a few counts of this clone. The rearrangement links TRBV25-1 to TRBJ1-6; a weak D match, TRBD1 (6 bases). The germline CDR1 and CDR2 sequences are MGHDK and SYGVNS. The CDR3 is 13 amino acids. Deletions cut 10 bases from V and 10 bases from J, with 17 bases between. The DNA for the CDR3 is TGTGCCACACGGAACAGGGAGGGATCACCCCTCCACTTT. This gives the protein CATRNREGSPLHF.